A single sample is the source of the 14 T cell receptor beta chains below, sequenced in a study of blood T cell repertoires in COVID-19. The data were produced by immunoSEQ multiplex PCR, yet TCRdb's version contains in-frame clones alone and is incomplete. The sample has fewer than 250,000 clones, about nine tenths seen once; the top ten hold 1.5% to 2%. Input material: peripheral blood. These receptors came from a man between 70 and 80 years old with acute or convalescent COVID-19.

The chain joins TRBV4-3 to TRBJ2-3, with D tentatively TRBD1 (5 bases). The V gene's germline CDR1 is LGHNA and CDR2 YSLEER. V was clipped by 0 bases and J by 0 bases, with 10 bases between them. This CDR3 has 16 amino acids. The CDR3 DNA is TGCGCCAGCAGCCAAGAACTGGGGCTGAGCACAGATACGCAGTATTTT. Protein sequence: CASSQELGLSTDTQYF.

The V call is TRBV19, the J call TRBJ2-7; 8 bases line up with TRBD1. Germline V gene lookup returns CDR1 LNHDA and CDR2 SQIVND (reference sequence). V lost 4 bases to trimming and J lost 1 base; unmatched junction nucleotides: 6. The CDR3 is 15 residues long. The CDR3 DNA follows: TGTGCCAGTAGTACCCGACGACAGGGGTCCTACGAGCAGTACTTC. It encodes CASSTRRQGSYEQYF.

This chain uses TRBV29-1 with TRBJ1-2; D perhaps matches TRBD1 (5 bases). V lost 3 bases to trimming and J lost 5 bases, with 13 bases between them. Germline assignment: CDR1 SQVTM and CDR2 ANQGSEA. CDR3 length equals 13 residues. The CDR3 sequence is CSVEYRRGYGYTF. The CDR3 DNA follows: TGCAGCGTTGAGTATCGGCGGGGGTATGGCTACACCTTC.

The V call is TRBV12-3 or TRBV12-4, the J call TRBJ2-7; no clear D gene. This CDR3 has 12 residues. V was clipped by 6 bases and J by 6 bases, with 12 bases between them. In DNA form, the CDR3 reads TGTGCCAGCAGCCGATTTGGGCGCGAGCAGTACTTC. Protein: CASSRFGREQYF.

This chain uses TRBV2 with TRBJ1-4, with TRBD1 matching 7 bases. With 6 bases clipped from V and 13 bases from J, the junction kept 14 bases outside the gene matches. CDR3 size: 14 residues. Germline lookup yields CDR1 SNHLY and CDR2 FYNNEI. The CDR3 region has the DNA TGTGCCAGCAGATCCGTGGGGGAAGGGGGCTCACTGTTTTTT. Its translation is CASRSVGEGGSLFF.

The CDR3 DNA follows: TGTGCCAGCAGTGAAAGGGGTCAGGGGTTGGGTGGCTACACCTTC. Its translation is CASSERGQGLGGYTF. The chain employs TRBV2 and TRBJ1-2; tentative D call: TRBD1 (6 bases). The length of the CDR3 is 15 residues. The V and J ends lost 2 bases and 7 bases respectively, with 17 bases between them. The germline gives CDR1 SNHLY, CDR2 FYNNEI.

V and J are TRBV6-1 and TRBJ2-7; TRBD2 matches 7 bases. Trimming removed 1 base from V and 3 bases from J; junction bases left unmatched: 6. Per the germline V gene, CDR1 is MNHNS and CDR2 is SASEGT. The CDR3 spans 15 residues. DNA for the CDR3: TGTGCCAGCAGTGAAGGGGAGGGACCGAGCTACGAGCAGTACTTC. It yields the protein CASSEGEGPSYEQYF.

CDR3 nucleotides: TGTGCCAGCAGCTTTACCCAGGGGAGCCACGAGCAGTACTTC. Residues: CASSFTQGSHEQYF. The V and J genes are TRBV5-4 and TRBJ2-7, with D maybe TRBD1 (6 bases). Trimming took 2 bases from V and 5 from J, leaving 14 bases between them. Germline V gene sequence: CDR1 SGHNT, CDR2 YYREEE (reference sequence). CDR3 length equals 14 residues.

Notes on this clone: The junction does not match germline at one end; this may be a read error. The chain is built from TRBV5-1 and TRBJ2-2; TRBD2 is a possible D gene (5 bases). This CDR3 spans 14 amino acids. Germline V gives CDR1 SGHRS, CDR2 YFSETQ. The CDR3 bases are TGCGCCAGCAGGCGGGCCCCGAATACCGGGGAGCTGTTTTTT. This codes for CASRRAPNTGELFF.

The CDR3 reads CASTQLPGQDPYEQYF. CDR3 nucleotide sequence: TGTGCCAGCACCCAACTACCGGGACAGGATCCCTACGAGCAGTACTTC. The chain uses TRBV28 and TRBJ2-7; 8 bases fit TRBD1. Germline V gives CDR1 MDHEN, CDR2 SYDVKM. V shed 7 bases and J 2 bases; nucleotides not matched to a gene: 13. The CDR3 has 16 residues.

The genes are TRBV19 and TRBJ1-5; possibly TRBD1 for D (6 bases). This CDR3 contains 16 residues. Germline V gene lookup returns CDR1 LNHDA and CDR2 SQIVND (reference sequence). V was trimmed by 6 bases and J by 3 bases, leaving 18 bases between them. CDR3 in DNA: TGTGCCAGTAGACCTACCACGGGGGGCCCCAATCAGCCCCAGCATTTT. Translating gives CASRPTTGGPNQPQHF. The whole variable domain, remainder taken from reference TRBV19 and TRBJ1-5, is DGGITQSPKYLFRKEGQNVTLSCEQNLNHDAMYWYRQDPGQGLRLIYYSQIVNDFQKGDIAEGYSVSREKKESFPLTVTSAQKNPTAFYLCASRPTTGGPNQPQHFGDGTRLSIL.

This clone has a handful of counts. CDR3 nucleotides: TGTGCCAGCTCACGCAACGGACAGTCCCTCTTTGCTAATGAAAAACTGTTTTTT. It specifies CASSRNGQSLFANEKLFF. This sequence joins TRBV18 and TRBJ1-4; maybe TRBD1 (6 bases). The germline CDR1 and CDR2 sequences are KGHSH and LQKENI. CDR3 length: 18 amino acids. The V and J ends lost 4 bases and 3 bases respectively, with 21 bases between them. Complete variable domain (other parts from reference TRBV18 and TRBJ1-4): NAGVMQNPRHLVRRRGQEARLRCSPMKGHSHVYWYRQLPEEGLKFMVYLQKENIIDESGMPKERFSAEFPKEGPSILRIQQVVRGDSAAYFCASSRNGQSLFANEKLFFGSGTQLSVL.

The chain joins TRBV29-1 to TRBJ2-1; 9 bases are shared with TRBD2. CDR3 length: 15 amino acids. With V trimmed by 2 bases and J by 6 bases, 8 bases remained unmatched. Germline V lookup: CDR1 SQVTM, CDR2 ANQGSEA. The CDR3: CSVEHISGSFNEQFF. The CDR3 region has the DNA TGCAGCGTTGAACACATTAGCGGGAGTTTCAATGAGCAGTTCTTC.

The table lists this clone with a few counts. This chain's CDR3 is CASSNYHSAGELFF. DNA of the CDR3: TGTGCCAGTAGTAATTACCACTCGGCCGGGGAGCTGTTTTTT. V and J are TRBV19 and TRBJ2-2; D gene uncertain. V was cut by 4 bases and J by 6 bases, with 12 bases left in between. This CDR3 contains 14 residues. The V gene's germline CDR1 is LNHDA and CDR2 SQIVND (reference sequence).